These 32 T cell receptor beta chains originate from one sample sequenced in a study of regulatory T cells in long-lasting Graves disease (dated by TCRdb to about 2021). The label giving this sample's time point can be read as: newly diagnosed GD, antithyroid drugs for less than 3 months. For both TCR sequencing and RNA sequencing, RNA was extracted from PBMCs using TRIzol. Library preparation was by multiplex PCR. TCRdb names Illumina HiSeq 4000 as the instrument used. To build TCR beta libraries, CDR3 regions were amplified by Arm-PCR using iRepertoire HTBI primers. Starting from the raw public reads, TCRdb applied fastp trimming at Q25, assembled clones with MiXCR and retained in-frame beta chains. Rows with one shared CDR3 protein collapse into an entry with the most common genes and DNA. A total of 550,000 to 600,000 distinct CDR3 sequences appear in this sample, 15% to 20% of them only once. The top ten constitute around 12% of the sample.

This same sample was also taken into another study, of T cells in Graves' hyperthyroidism and ophthalmopathy.

The material sequenced was peripheral blood mononuclear cells (PBMCs), taken at new diagnosis, from a patient treated with antithyroid drugs. The receptors come from a man aged 18 to 29 with Graves disease. Donor details come from another sample of the same person, matched by shared clones.

The chain employs TRBV7-3 and TRBJ2-2; 8 nucleotides align to TRBD1. Per germline, CDR1 SGHTA and CDR2 FQGTGA. With V trimmed by 4 bases and J by 1 base, 8 bases remained unmatched. The length of the CDR3 is 17 residues. DNA for the CDR3: TGTGCCAGCAGCTCCCGAATTGGGACAGGGAACACCGGGGAGCTGTTTTTT. Its translation: CASSSRIGTGNTGELFF.

V and J are TRBV9 and TRBJ2-3; D gene unclear. In germline, CDR1 is SGDLS, CDR2 YYNGEE. The CDR3 totals 14 residues. Trimming took 2 bases from V and 3 from J, leaving 10 bases between them. DNA of the CDR3: TGTGCCAGCAGCGTTAAAGCTCGGACAGATACGCAGTATTTT. It specifies CASSVKARTDTQYF.

This clonotype was detected many times. The genes are TRBV18 and TRBJ1-5, with 12 bases fitting TRBD1. The V gene end was trimmed by 0 bases and the J gene end by 5 bases; junction bases not matched to a gene: 2. This CDR3 region has 16 residues. Germline V lookup: CDR1 KGHSH, CDR2 LQKENI. The CDR3 loop reads CASSPPGTGGDQPQHF. For the CDR3, the DNA is TGTGCCAGCTCACCACCGGGGACAGGGGGCGATCAGCCCCAGCATTTT.

This clonotype was observed many times. The chain links TRBV28 to TRBJ1-6; 7 nucleotides align to TRBD1. The CDR3 spans 13 residues. Per the germline V gene, CDR1 is MDHEN and CDR2 is SYDVKM. V was clipped by 10 bases and J by 7 bases; unmatched bases: 7. Here the CDR3 DNA reads TGTGCCACCCAGGACAGGCCAAATTCACCCCTCCACTTT. Translating it yields CATQDRPNSPLHF.

This clonotype was counted many times. The chain uses TRBV2 and TRBJ2-5; 9 nucleotides line up with TRBD1. This CDR3 region has 14 residues. Germline trimming cut 4 bases from V and 3 bases from J; bases unmatched to any gene: 3. The V gene's germline CDR1 is SNHLY and CDR2 FYNNEI. CDR3 sequence: CASSVDRGKETQYF. DNA for the CDR3: TGTGCCAGCAGTGTTGACAGGGGGAAAGAGACCCAGTACTTC.

This clonotype was observed many times. CDR3 residues: CASSPGQGRRGTYEQYF. In DNA form, the CDR3 reads TGTGCCAGCAGCCCGGGACAGGGAAGAAGGGGAACCTACGAGCAGTACTTC. The chain joins TRBV11-2 to TRBJ2-7; TRBD1 matches at 9 bases. After removal of 5 bases from V and 2 bases from J, the junction contained 13 bases not matched to a gene. Germline V gives CDR1 SGHAT, CDR2 FQNNGV. The CDR3 contains 17 residues.

This clonotype was seen only a few times. V usage is TRBV5-1 and J usage is TRBJ2-7, with D maybe TRBD2 (6 bases). Trimming took off 3 bases at V and 2 bases at J, with 18 bases between the two ends. Per germline, CDR1 SGHRS and CDR2 YFSETQ. There are 16 residues in the CDR3. CDR3 in amino acids: CASSSSELAVTYEQYF. DNA for the CDR3: TGCGCCAGCAGCTCATCGGAACTAGCTGTAACCTACGAGCAGTACTTC.

As regards this clonotype: This may stem from a read error, because a much larger clone lies one nucleotide away. The CDR3 coding sequence is TGTGCCAGCAGCCAAATGGCGGGGGGCGGCCCTTACGAGCAGTACTTC. As protein: CASSQMAGGGPYEQYF. The chain carries TRBV7-8 and TRBJ2-7; 8 bases fit TRBD2. The CDR3 extends over 16 amino acids. Germline V gene data show CDR1 as SGHVS and CDR2 as FQNEAQ. Trimming at V came to 5 bases and at J to 4 bases, leaving 13 bases not matched to a gene. The variable domain in full, with the rest retrieved from reference TRBV7-8 and TRBJ2-7, is GAGVSQSPRYKVAKRGQDVALRCDPISGHVSLFWYQQALGQGPEFLTYFQNEAQLDKSGLPSDRFFAERPEGSVSTLKIQRTQQEDSAVYLCASSQMAGGGPYEQYFGPGTRLTVT.

This sequence joins TRBV7-3 and TRBJ2-3; D may match TRBD1 or TRBD2 (5 bases each). The CDR3 has 18 amino acids. Per germline, CDR1 SGHTA and CDR2 FQGTGA. The ends were cut back, 1 base at V and 1 base at J, with 18 bases in the middle. CDR3 DNA sequence: TGTGCCAGCAGCTTAAATGCTCGGGGACGAAGTGGCACAGATACGCAGTATTTT. Translated, it gives CASSLNARGRSGTDTQYF.

This clonotype appeared a few times. The gene calls are TRBV5-1 and TRBJ1-2; D gene uncertain. The CDR3 sequence is 14 residues long. V was shortened by 0 bases and J by 4 bases, with 10 bases between the two germline ends. Germline-derived CDR1 and CDR2 are SGHRS and YFSETQ. CDR3 amino acids: CASSLDIPSYGYTF. The CDR3 nucleotides read TGCGCCAGCAGCTTGGATATACCAAGCTATGGCTACACCTTC.

This clonotype was found a few times. The CDR3 DNA is TGTGCCAGCAGCCAATTGGGACCAGAGAGAGCCTACGAGCAGTACTTC. This sequence encodes CASSQLGPERAYEQYF. This chain links TRBV3-1 with TRBJ2-7, with D perhaps being TRBD1 or TRBD2 (5 bases each). This CDR3 is 16 amino acids long. Germline CDR1 is LGHDT and CDR2 is YNNKEL (reference sequence). V gave up 2 bases and J gave up 2 bases, with 16 bases separating them.

There are many counts of this clonotype. The CDR3 nucleotides are TGCAGTGCTAGAGTCGAAGGACAGAGCGATAATTCACCCCTCCACTTT. Protein product: CSARVEGQSDNSPLHF. This chain connects TRBV20-1 to TRBJ1-6; D might be TRBD1 (6 bases). Germline V gene data show CDR1 as DFQATT and CDR2 as SNEGSKA (reference sequence). This CDR3 comprises 16 residues. Trimming took off 1 base at V and 5 bases at J, with 15 bases between the two ends.

The table lists this clonotype with many counts. V usage is TRBV28 and J usage is TRBJ2-2; D is unresolved. Germline CDR1 and CDR2: MDHEN and SYDVKM. V was pared by 3 bases and J by 5 bases, with 7 bases between. The CDR3 loop spans 13 amino acids. CDR3 in amino acids: CASSLEATGELFF. CDR3 sequence (DNA): TGTGCCAGCAGTTTGGAAGCTACCGGGGAGCTGTTTTTT.

This clonotype was detected ten times or more. The V call is TRBV27, the J call TRBJ2-7; D might be TRBD1 or TRBD2, each matching 5 bases. Looked up from germline, CDR1 is MNHEY and CDR2 is SMNVEV (reference sequence). Trimming took 8 bases from V and 2 from J, leaving 13 bases between them. The CDR3 runs to 13 residues. CDR3 amino acids: CASGQGRPYEQYF. CDR3 nucleotide sequence: TGTGCCAGCGGGCAGGGACGACCCTACGAGCAGTACTTC.

The chain couples TRBV28 to TRBJ2-2; possible D gene TRBD2, 7 bases. Germline lookup yields CDR1 MDHEN and CDR2 SYDVKM. Trimming left V 5 bases short and J 5 bases short, with 18 bases between. This CDR3 has 16 amino acids. In DNA, the CDR3 is TGTGCCAGCAGTCTCCGAGGGGGGGCTCGGACCGGGGAGCTGTTTTTT. It translates to CASSLRGGARTGELFF.

The rearrangement links TRBV5-1 to TRBJ2-7; D tentatively reads TRBD1 or TRBD2 (5 bases each). The CDR3 is made up of 13 amino acids. V lost 4 bases, J lost 12 bases, and 20 bases lay in between. The V gene's germline CDR1 is SGHRS and CDR2 YFSETQ. This chain's CDR3 is CASSLDTGENWYF. CDR3 sequence (DNA): TGCGCCAGCAGCCTGGACACTGGGGAGAACTGGTACTTC.

This clonotype was seen repeatedly, ten times or more. J is TRBJ1-1 and V is TRBV3-1; tentatively, D is TRBD1 (6 bases). Trimming took 2 bases from V and 6 from J, leaving 16 bases between them. The CDR3 spans 15 residues. Germline assignment: CDR1 LGHDT and CDR2 YNNKEL (reference sequence). The chain's CDR3 is CASSQRGAVGPEAFF. DNA for the CDR3: TGTGCCAGCAGCCAAAGGGGGGCAGTTGGCCCTGAAGCTTTCTTT.

The V call is TRBV12-3 or TRBV12-4, the J call TRBJ2-3, with D possibly matching TRBD1 (6 bases). The DNA end favors TRBJ2-7, so the J call may be wrong. This CDR3 has 12 amino acids. The CDR3, as DNA: TGTGCCTGCGACGGAAGGGGGAACGAGCAGTACTTC. Protein: CACDGRGNEQYF.

V gene TRBV5-1 combines with J gene TRBJ2-5; perhaps TRBD1 as D (6 bases). Trimming took off 7 bases at V and 4 bases at J, with 14 bases between the two ends. The CDR3 is 13 residues long. In germline, CDR1 is SGHRS, CDR2 YFSETQ. CDR3 sequence (DNA): TGCGCCAGCCAGAGGGGGTTGGTAGAGACCCAGTACTTC. It is translated as CASQRGLVETQYF.

The chain is built from TRBV19 and TRBJ2-7, with D perhaps assigned TRBD1 or TRBD2 (5 bases each). CDR1 LNHDA and CDR2 SQIVND come from the germline V gene (reference sequence). Trimming shortened V by 2 bases and J by 1 base, and 21 bases separated the two germline ends. The CDR3 consists of 18 residues. The CDR3 loop is CASSIKFRGLEMSYEQYF. CDR3 in DNA: TGTGCCAGTAGTATAAAGTTTCGGGGCCTCGAAATGTCCTACGAGCAGTACTTC.

There are many counts of this clonotype. The rearrangement links TRBV3-1 to TRBJ2-7; D may be TRBD1 (8 bases). CDR3 length: 18 amino acids. CDR1 and CDR2 (germline): LGHDT, YNNKEL (reference sequence). Trimming removed 4 bases from V and 0 bases from J, with 22 bases in between. This chain's CDR3 is CASSLDRAIAGISYEQYF. CDR3 in DNA: TGTGCCAGCAGCCTGGACAGGGCAATAGCGGGTATCTCCTACGAGCAGTACTTC.

This chain joins TRBV20-1 and TRBJ2-7; perhaps TRBD2 as D (6 bases). Germline CDR1 is DFQATT and CDR2 is SNEGSKA (reference sequence). The CDR3 spans 14 residues. Trimming removed 0 bases at V and 7 bases at J, with 16 bases between. CDR3 protein: CSARDQTGVGEQYF. As DNA, the CDR3 is TGCAGTGCTAGAGATCAAACGGGAGTAGGTGAGCAGTACTTC.

The chain recombines TRBV5-4 with TRBJ1-3; D remains ambiguous. The germline V and J ends were trimmed by 5 bases and 4 bases, with 22 bases remaining between them. Germline CDR1 and CDR2: SGHNT and YYREEE (reference sequence). The CDR3 is 17 amino acids. Written as DNA, the CDR3 is TGTGCCAGCAGTCCTGGGCCAACCGAGACTGCGGGAAACACCATATATTTT. Translating it yields CASSPGPTETAGNTIYF.

Ten or more counts support this clonotype. V is TRBV12-3 or TRBV12-4 and J is TRBJ1-1, with D maybe TRBD1 (6 bases). The V and J ends lost 6 bases and 6 bases respectively, with 14 bases between them. This CDR3 is 13 amino acids long. As DNA, the CDR3 is TGTGCCAGCAGCCCGAATCGACAGGCTGAAGCTTTCTTT. It yields the protein CASSPNRQAEAFF.

In this sample, this clonotype turned up many times. The J gene is TRBJ2-1, the V gene TRBV11-2, with 11 bases that match TRBD2. The CDR3 extends over 17 amino acids. Losses at the gene ends were 1 base for V and 9 bases for J; bases not matched to a gene: 11. The germline gives CDR1 SGHAT, CDR2 FQNNGV. CDR3 in DNA: TGTGCCAGCAGCTTAGGAAGTAGCGGGAGGGCCGGTAGTGAGCAGTTCTTC. Protein sequence: CASSLGSSGRAGSEQFF.

In this sample, this clonotype turned up a few times. Compared with germline, one end of the junction differs, possibly owing to a read error. The rearrangement uses TRBV7-3 and TRBJ2-2; D possibly corresponds to TRBD2 (6 bases). The length of the CDR3 is 16 residues. From germline, CDR1 is SGHTA and CDR2 FQGTGA. The CDR3, as DNA: TGTGCCAGCAGCTTGATTGGCGGGGACCGAACCGGGGAGCCGTTTTTT. This sequence encodes CASSLIGGDRTGEPFF. Full variable domain (outside the CDR3, taken from reference TRBV7-3 and TRBJ2-2): GAGVSQTPSNKVTEKGKYVELRCDPISGHTALYWYRQSLGQGPEFLIYFQGTGAADDSGLPNDRFFAVRPEGSVSTLKIQRTERGDSAVYLCASSLIGGDRTGEPFFGEGSRLTVL.

This clonotype was seen only once. The chain has TRBV20-1 and TRBJ2-3; 9 bases match TRBD2. Germline assignment: CDR1 DFQATT and CDR2 SNEGSKA (reference sequence). With 5 bases clipped from V and 7 bases from J, the junction kept 13 bases outside the gene matches. The CDR3 has 15 amino acids. The CDR3 is CSAWTSAPKGYTQYF. The CDR3 region has the DNA TGCAGTGCTTGGACTAGCGCCCCTAAAGGATATACGCAGTATTTT.

In this sample, this clonotype turned up a few times. The chain couples TRBV2 to TRBJ1-1, with D maybe TRBD1 (6 bases). Trimming removed 1 base at V and 1 base at J, with 7 bases between. The CDR3 totals 14 residues. Germline V CDR1 and CDR2: SNHLY, FYNNEI. The CDR3 reads CASSEGQENTEAFF. The CDR3 coding sequence is TGTGCCAGCAGTGAAGGACAGGAGAACACTGAAGCTTTCTTT.

Only a few counts were recorded for this clonotype. The rearrangement links TRBV27 to TRBJ2-3; tentatively, D is TRBD1 or TRBD2 (5 bases each). Germline lookup yields CDR1 MNHEY and CDR2 SMNVEV (reference sequence). This CDR3 contains 16 residues. V shed 3 bases and J shed 3 bases, with 16 bases lying between them. The DNA for the CDR3 is TGTGCCAGCAGTTTTATCATGGGGGTCAGTACAGATACGCAGTATTTT. This sequence encodes CASSFIMGVSTDTQYF.

Concerning this clonotype: An end of the junction does not agree with germline; a read error may underlie this. The V and J genes are TRBV10-3 and TRBJ1-1; tentative D call: TRBD1 (6 bases). The germline gives CDR1 ENHRY, CDR2 SYGVKD. The CDR3 totals 15 residues. The CDR3 protein is CASSYSTGLNTEAFF. The CDR3 region has the DNA TGTGCCAGCAGTTACTCGACAGGACTGAACACTGAAGCTTTCTTT.

The sample holds many counts of this clonotype. This chain joins TRBV3-1 and TRBJ2-7, with TRBD1 identical over 7 bases. Unmatched junction bases numbered 11, after V lost 4 bases and J lost 5 bases. This CDR3 region has 15 residues. Germline V gene data show CDR1 as LGHDT and CDR2 as YNNKEL (reference sequence). The chain's CDR3 is CASSRGAGGSDEQYF. CDR3 DNA sequence: TGTGCCAGCAGCCGTGGGGCAGGGGGTAGCGACGAGCAGTACTTC.

The table lists this clonotype with many counts. This chain uses TRBV20-1 with TRBJ2-5, with a possible D match to TRBD1 (6 bases). This CDR3 comprises 15 residues. CDR1 DFQATT and CDR2 SNEGSKA come from the germline V gene (reference sequence). V gave up 4 bases and J gave up 5 bases, with 20 bases separating them. CDR3 coding DNA: TGCAGTGCTAACCCCACAGGGACGGGATCGGAGACCCAGTACTTC. Residues: CSANPTGTGSETQYF.